This TCR beta chain was sequenced for a study of cytotoxic CD8 clonotypes in ibrutinib-treated CLL. Whole-study context: Sequenced samples delivered averages of 250,000 to 300,000 productive templates and around 90,000 productive rearrangements.

The CDR3 is made up of 13 amino acids. In germline, CDR1 is MNHEY, CDR2 SVGAGI. Trimming left V 2 bases short and J 0 bases short, with 4 bases between. TCRdb's copy holds only in-frame clones and misses some; the assay was immunoSEQ multiplex PCR. The repertoire holds some 300,000 clones, with about 77% as singletons. The TCR sequence derives from a human donor with chronic lymphocytic leukemia. The J gene is TRBJ1-1, the V gene TRBV6-5; D is undetermined. Sample: PBMCs, taken before ibrutinib treatment. The CDR3 loop is CASSYVMNTEAFF. The CDR3 DNA reads TGTGCCAGCAGTTACGTGATGAACACTGAAGCTTTCTTT.